This record concerns one T cell receptor beta chain sequence. What it binds is unknown. CDR1 is ENHRY, CDR2 SYGVKD, per germline. The CDR3 runs to 14 residues. V dropped 10 bases and J dropped 8; count of bases not matched to a gene: 10. The data originate from a study of cytomegalovirus exposure and HLA in healthy donors. The wider study: The 90 to 150 validation repertoires, a later analysis reported, used the same platform as the 666 first-cohort repertoires. Whole-study findings and limits: The investigators catalogued 150 to 200 TCR beta chains as cytomegalovirus-associated. High sensitivity and specificity were reportedly achieved when the classifier diagnosed cytomegalovirus status.

Only in-frame clones appear in the TCRdb table, and some are missing; sequencing was by immunoSEQ multiplex PCR. The sample contains roughly 110,000 clones, about 88% of which appear only once. The rearrangement joins TRBV10-3 to TRBJ2-1; 11 bases match TRBD2. The source is a woman aged 18-29 years in good health and CMV-seropositive. The specimen was PBMCs. The CDR3 region has the DNA TGTGCCACCCGGACTAGCGGGCCATTGGATGAGCAGTTCTTC. Encoded protein: CATRTSGPLDEQFF.